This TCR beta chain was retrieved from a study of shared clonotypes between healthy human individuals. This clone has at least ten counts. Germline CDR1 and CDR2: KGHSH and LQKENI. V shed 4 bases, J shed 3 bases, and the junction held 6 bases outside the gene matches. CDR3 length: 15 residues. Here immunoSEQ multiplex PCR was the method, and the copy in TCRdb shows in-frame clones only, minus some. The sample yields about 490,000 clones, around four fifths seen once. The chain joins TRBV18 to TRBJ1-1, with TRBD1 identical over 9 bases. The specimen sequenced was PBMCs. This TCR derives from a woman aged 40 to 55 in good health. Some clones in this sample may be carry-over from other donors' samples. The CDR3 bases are TGTGCCAGCTCACAAACAGGGGGCTCGGACACTGAAGCTTTCTTT. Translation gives CASSQTGGSDTEAFF.